This TCR beta chain was profiled in a study of T cell changes during pregnancy in multiple sclerosis. The CDR3 is made up of 15 amino acids. Germline V gene sequence: CDR1 WNHNN, CDR2 SYGVQD (reference sequence). The ends lost 4 bases at V and 6 bases at J; junction bases unmatched: 7. This clone was seen only a few times. Generated by immunoSEQ multiplex PCR, the TCRdb table keeps only in-frame clones and is missing some. The table has about 18,000 clones, about 90% seen once. The V call is TRBV10-1, the J call TRBJ1-5; TRBD1 aligns across 9 bases. The sequencing here drew on CD8+ T cells from peripheral blood mononuclear cells, taken in the third trimester of pregnancy. This TCR was recovered from a female donor in good health, enrolled as a control in a pregnancy study. The CDR3 region has the DNA TGCGCCAGCAGTGGGATGGGACAGGGCTGTCAGCCCCAGCATTTT. It encodes CASSGMGQGCQPQHF.